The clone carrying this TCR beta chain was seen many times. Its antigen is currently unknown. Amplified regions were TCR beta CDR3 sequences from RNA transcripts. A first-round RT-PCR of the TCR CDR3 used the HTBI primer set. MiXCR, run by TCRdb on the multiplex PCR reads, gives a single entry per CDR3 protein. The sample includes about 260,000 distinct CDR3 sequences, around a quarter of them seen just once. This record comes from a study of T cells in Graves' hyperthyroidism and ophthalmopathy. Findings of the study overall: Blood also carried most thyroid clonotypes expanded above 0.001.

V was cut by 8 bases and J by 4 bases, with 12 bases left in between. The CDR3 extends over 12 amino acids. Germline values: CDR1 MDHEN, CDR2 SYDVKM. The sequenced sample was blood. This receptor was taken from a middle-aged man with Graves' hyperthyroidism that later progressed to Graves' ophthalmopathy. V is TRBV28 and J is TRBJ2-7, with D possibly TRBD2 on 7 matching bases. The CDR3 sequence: CASGRGIYEQYF. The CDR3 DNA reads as TGTGCCAGCGGGAGGGGGATTTACGAGCAGTACTTC.